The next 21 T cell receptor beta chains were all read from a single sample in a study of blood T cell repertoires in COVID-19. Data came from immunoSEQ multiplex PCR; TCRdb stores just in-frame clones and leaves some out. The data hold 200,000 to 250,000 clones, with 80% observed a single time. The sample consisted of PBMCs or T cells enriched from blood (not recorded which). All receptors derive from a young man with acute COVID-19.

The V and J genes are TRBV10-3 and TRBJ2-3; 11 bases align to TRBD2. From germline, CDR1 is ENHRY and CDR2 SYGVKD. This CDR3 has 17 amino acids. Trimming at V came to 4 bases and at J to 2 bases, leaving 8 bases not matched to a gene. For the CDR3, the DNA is TGTGCCATCAGTGGGCTAGCGGGGGGATCTATCACAGATACGCAGTATTTT. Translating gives CAISGLAGGSITDTQYF.

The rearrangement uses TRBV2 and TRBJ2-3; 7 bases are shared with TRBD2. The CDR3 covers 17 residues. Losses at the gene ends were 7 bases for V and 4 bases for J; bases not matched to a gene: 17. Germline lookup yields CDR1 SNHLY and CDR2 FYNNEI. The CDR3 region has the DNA TGTGCCAGCAAGCAGAGAGGCGGGGGTTTCGGGGCAGATACGCAGTATTTT. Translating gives CASKQRGGGFGADTQYF.

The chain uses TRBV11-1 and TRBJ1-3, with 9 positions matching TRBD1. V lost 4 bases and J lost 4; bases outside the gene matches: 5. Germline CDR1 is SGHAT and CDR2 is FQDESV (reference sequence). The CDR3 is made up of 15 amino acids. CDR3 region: CASSSDRGIGNTIYF. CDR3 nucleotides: TGTGCCAGCAGCTCGGACAGGGGCATCGGAAACACCATATATTTT.

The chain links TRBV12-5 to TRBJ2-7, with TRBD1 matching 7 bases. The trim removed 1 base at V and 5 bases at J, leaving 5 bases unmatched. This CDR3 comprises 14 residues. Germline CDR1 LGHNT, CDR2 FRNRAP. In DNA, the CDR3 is TGTGCTAGTGGTTTGGGACAGGGAATGGACGAGCAGTACTTC. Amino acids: CASGLGQGMDEQYF. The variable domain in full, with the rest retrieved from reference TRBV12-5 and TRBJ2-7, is DARVTQTPRHKVTEMGQEVTMRCQPILGHNTVFWYRQTMMQGLELLAYFRNRAPLDDSGMPKDRFSAEMPDATLATLKIQPSEPRDSAVYFCASGLGQGMDEQYFGPGTRLTVT.

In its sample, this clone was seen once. The CDR3, as DNA: TGTGCCAGCAGCTCCACCCCCTCTCCGGACAATGAGCAGTTCTTC. This sequence encodes CASSSTPSPDNEQFF. The chain couples TRBV7-3 to TRBJ2-1; D is unresolved. Germline lookup yields CDR1 SGHTA and CDR2 FQGTGA. This CDR3 region has 15 residues. Deletions cut 4 bases from V and 5 bases from J, with 15 bases between. Combining the CDR3 with reference TRBV7-3 and TRBJ2-1 gives the whole variable domain GAGVSQTPSNKVTEKGKYVELRCDPISGHTALYWYRQSLGQGPEFLIYFQGTGAADDSGLPNDRFFAVRPEGSVSTLKIQRTERGDSAVYLCASSSTPSPDNEQFFGPGTRLTVL.

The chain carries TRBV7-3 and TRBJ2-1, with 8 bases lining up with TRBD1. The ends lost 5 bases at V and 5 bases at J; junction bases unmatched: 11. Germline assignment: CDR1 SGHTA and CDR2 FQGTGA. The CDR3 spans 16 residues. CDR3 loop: CASSPHGQGPDNEQFF. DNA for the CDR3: TGTGCCAGCAGCCCCCATGGACAGGGACCCGACAATGAGCAGTTCTTC.

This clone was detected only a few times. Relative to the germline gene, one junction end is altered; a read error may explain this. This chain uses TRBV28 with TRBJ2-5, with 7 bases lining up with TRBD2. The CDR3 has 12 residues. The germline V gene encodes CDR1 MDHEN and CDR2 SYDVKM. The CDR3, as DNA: TGTGCCAGCAGTTTCAGAGCGGGGTATTGGCACTTC. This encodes CASSFRAGYWHF.

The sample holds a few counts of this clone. The CDR3 reads CASSLEGGSSLGNTIYF. The DNA for the CDR3 is TGCGCCAGCAGCTTGGAAGGGGGAAGTTCGCTTGGAAACACCATATATTTT. This sequence joins TRBV5-1 and TRBJ1-3; perhaps TRBD1 as D (6 bases). Per the germline V gene, CDR1 is SGHRS and CDR2 is YFSETQ. This CDR3 has 17 residues. Trimming pared 0 bases from V and 3 bases from J, leaving 16 bases between.

The CDR3 bases are TGTGCCAGCAGTGATACGGACTACAGCGGCACTGAAGCTTTCTTT. It specifies CASSDTDYSGTEAFF. J is TRBJ1-1 and V is TRBV6-1; D gene uncertain. The germline V gene has CDR1 MNHNS and CDR2 SASEGT. This CDR3 comprises 15 residues. Trimming shortened V by 3 bases and J by 4 bases, and 15 bases separated the two germline ends.

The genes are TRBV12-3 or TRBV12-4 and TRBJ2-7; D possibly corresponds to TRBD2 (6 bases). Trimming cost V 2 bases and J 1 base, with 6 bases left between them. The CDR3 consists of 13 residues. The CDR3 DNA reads TGTGCCAGCAGTTTAAGCGGGTCCTACGAGCAGTACTTC. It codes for CASSLSGSYEQYF.

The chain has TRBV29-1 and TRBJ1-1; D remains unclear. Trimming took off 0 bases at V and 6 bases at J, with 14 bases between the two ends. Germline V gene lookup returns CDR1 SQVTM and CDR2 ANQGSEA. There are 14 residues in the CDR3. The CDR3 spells CSVEDGKRLAEAFF. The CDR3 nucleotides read TGCAGCGTTGAAGACGGGAAACGGTTGGCTGAAGCTTTCTTT.

The CDR3 region is CASSEDRGNGYTF. For the CDR3, the DNA is TGTGCCAGCAGTGAGGATCGGGGGAATGGCTACACCTTC. V is TRBV6-1 and J is TRBJ1-2; the D gene is possibly TRBD1 (5 bases). The CDR3 consists of 13 residues. Germline V gene lookup returns CDR1 MNHNS and CDR2 SASEGT. Trimming removed 3 bases from V and 6 bases from J, with 11 bases in between.

The CDR3, as DNA: TGTGCCAGCAGGGCTGGAGGTTCCTACAATGAGCAGTTCTTC. Translated: CASRAGGSYNEQFF. The chain has TRBV2 and TRBJ2-1, with D perhaps matching TRBD2 (5 bases). Germline V CDR1 and CDR2: SNHLY, FYNNEI. The CDR3 is 14 amino acids. Trimming shortened V by 6 bases and J by 1 base, and 10 bases separated the two germline ends.

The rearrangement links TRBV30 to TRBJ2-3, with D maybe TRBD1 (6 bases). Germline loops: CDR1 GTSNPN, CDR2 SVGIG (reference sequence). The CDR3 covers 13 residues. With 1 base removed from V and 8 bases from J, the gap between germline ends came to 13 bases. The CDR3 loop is CAWSGLGAGTQYF. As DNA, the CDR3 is TGTGCCTGGAGTGGATTGGGGGCGGGTACGCAGTATTTT.

CDR3 DNA: TGTGCCAGCCTTACTCCCCTAAAGATAGAAGCTTTCTTT. It yields the protein CASLTPLKIEAFF. This chain uses TRBV28 with TRBJ1-1, with D unresolved. This CDR3 is 13 amino acids long. Trimming stripped 8 bases from V and 8 bases from J, with 18 bases between. Germline V lookup: CDR1 MDHEN, CDR2 SYDVKM. The full variable domain, its missing parts supplied by reference TRBV28 and TRBJ1-1, is DVKVTQSSRYLVKRTGEKVFLECVQDMDHENMFWYRQDPGLGLRLIYFSYDVKMKEKGDIPEGYSVSREKKERFSLILESASTNQTSMYLCASLTPLKIEAFFGQGTRLTVV.

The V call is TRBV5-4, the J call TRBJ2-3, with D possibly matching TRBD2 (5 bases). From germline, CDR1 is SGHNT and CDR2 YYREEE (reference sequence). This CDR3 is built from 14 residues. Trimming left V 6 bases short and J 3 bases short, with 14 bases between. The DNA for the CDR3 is TGTGCCAGCAAAAGCTCATCGGGGACAGATACGCAGTATTTT. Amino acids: CASKSSSGTDTQYF.

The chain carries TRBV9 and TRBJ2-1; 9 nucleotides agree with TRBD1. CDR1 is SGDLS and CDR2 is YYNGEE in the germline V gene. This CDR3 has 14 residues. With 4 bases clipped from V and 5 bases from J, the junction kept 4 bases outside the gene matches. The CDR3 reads CASSQGQGHNEQFF. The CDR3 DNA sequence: TGTGCCAGCAGCCAGGGACAGGGCCACAATGAGCAGTTCTTC.

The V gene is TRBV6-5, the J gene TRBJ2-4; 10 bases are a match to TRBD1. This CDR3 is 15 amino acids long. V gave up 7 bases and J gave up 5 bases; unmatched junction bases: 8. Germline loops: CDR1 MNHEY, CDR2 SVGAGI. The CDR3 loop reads CASNRVGTGENIQYF. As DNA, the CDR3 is TGTGCCAGCAATAGAGTTGGGACAGGGGAAAACATTCAGTACTTC.

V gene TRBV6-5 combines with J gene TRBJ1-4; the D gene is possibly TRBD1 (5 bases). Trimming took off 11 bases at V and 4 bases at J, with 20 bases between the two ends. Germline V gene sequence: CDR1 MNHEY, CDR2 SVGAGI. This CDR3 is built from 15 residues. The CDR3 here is CALNKAGRGNEKLFF. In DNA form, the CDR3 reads TGTGCCCTCAATAAAGCGGGGCGAGGTAATGAAAAACTGTTTTTT.

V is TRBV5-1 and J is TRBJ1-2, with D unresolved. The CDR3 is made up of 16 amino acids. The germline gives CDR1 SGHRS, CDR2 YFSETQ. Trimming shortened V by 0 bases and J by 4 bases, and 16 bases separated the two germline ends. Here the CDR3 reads CASSLGAGGPPYGYTF. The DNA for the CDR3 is TGCGCCAGCAGCTTGGGTGCTGGCGGGCCCCCCTATGGCTACACCTTC. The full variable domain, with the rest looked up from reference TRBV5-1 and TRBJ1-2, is KAGVTQTPRYLIKTRGQQVTLSCSPISGHRSVSWYQQTPGQGLQFLFEYFSETQRNKGNFPGRFSGRQFSNSRSEMNVSTLELGDSALYLCASSLGAGGPPYGYTFGSGTRLTVV.

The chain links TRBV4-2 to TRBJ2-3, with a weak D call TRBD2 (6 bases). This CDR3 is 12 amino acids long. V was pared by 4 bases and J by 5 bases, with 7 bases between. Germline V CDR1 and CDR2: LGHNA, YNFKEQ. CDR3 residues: CASSPRGDTQYF. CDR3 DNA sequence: TGTGCCAGCAGCCCGCGGGGAGATACGCAGTATTTT.